This T cell receptor beta chain was identified during a study of T cell responses to AZD1222 COVID-19 vaccine. CDR3 size: 15 residues. The germline gives CDR1 SGHTA, CDR2 FQGNSA. J gave up 3 bases and V 5 bases, and 7 bases lay outside the gene matches. Details on this clone: What it recognizes is unknown.

The study, taken as a whole, reports: CD4 TCRs covered the whole spike, strongest at regions 160-218 and 743-854.

Some clones are missing from TCRdb's copy, which holds only in-frame ones; the method was immunoSEQ multiplex PCR. The data show 95,000 to 150,000 clones, with roughly 89% seen just once and more than 9.5% held by the top ten. The chain carries TRBV7-2 and TRBJ2-7; 10 bases are a match to TRBD2. This clonotype originated in an adult in good health. This material consisted of peripheral blood, taken on day 0 of MenACWY control vaccination. CDR3 amino acids: CASSVTSGADYEQYF. CDR3 DNA sequence: TGTGCCAGCAGCGTAACTAGCGGGGCTGACTACGAGCAGTACTTC.